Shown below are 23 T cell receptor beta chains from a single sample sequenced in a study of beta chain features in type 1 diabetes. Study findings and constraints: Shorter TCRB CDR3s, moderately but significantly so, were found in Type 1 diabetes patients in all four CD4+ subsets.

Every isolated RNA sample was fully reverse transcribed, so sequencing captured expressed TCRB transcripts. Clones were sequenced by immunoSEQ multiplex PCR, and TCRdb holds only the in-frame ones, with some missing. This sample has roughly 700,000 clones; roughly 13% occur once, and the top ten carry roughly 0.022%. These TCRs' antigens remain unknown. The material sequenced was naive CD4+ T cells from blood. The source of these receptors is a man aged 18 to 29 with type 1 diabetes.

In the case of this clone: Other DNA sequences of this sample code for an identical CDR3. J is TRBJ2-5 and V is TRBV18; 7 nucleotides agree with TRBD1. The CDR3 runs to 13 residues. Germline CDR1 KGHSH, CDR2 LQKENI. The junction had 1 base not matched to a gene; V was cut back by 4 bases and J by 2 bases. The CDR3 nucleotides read TGTGCCAGCTCACTGGGACAGCAAGAGACCCAGTACTTC. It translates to CASSLGQQETQYF.

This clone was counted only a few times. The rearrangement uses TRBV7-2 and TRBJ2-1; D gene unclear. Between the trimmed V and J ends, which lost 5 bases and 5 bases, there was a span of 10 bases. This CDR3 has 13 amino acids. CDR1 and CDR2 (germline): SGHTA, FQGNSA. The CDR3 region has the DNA TGTGCCAGCAGCCCTAGTTATCACAATGAGCAGTTCTTC. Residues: CASSPSYHNEQFF. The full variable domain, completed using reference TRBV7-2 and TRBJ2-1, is GAGVSQSPSNKVTEKGKDVELRCDPISGHTALYWYRQSLGQGLEFLIYFQGNSAPDKSGLPSDRFSAERTGGSVSTLTIQRTQQEDSAVYLCASSPSYHNEQFFGPGTRLTVL.

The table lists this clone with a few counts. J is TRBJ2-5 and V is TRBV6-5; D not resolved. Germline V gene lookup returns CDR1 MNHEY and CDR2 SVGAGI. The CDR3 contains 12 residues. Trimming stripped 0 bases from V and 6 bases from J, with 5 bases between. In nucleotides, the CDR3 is TGTGCCAGCAGTTACTCGGGGAAGACCCAGTACTTC. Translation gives CASSYSGKTQYF.

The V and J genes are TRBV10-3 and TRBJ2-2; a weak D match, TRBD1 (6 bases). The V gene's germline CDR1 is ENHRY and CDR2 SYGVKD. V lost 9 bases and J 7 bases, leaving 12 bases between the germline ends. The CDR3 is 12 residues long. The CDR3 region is CAISDSHGELFF. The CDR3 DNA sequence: TGTGCCATTTCGGACAGTCACGGGGAGCTGTTTTTT.

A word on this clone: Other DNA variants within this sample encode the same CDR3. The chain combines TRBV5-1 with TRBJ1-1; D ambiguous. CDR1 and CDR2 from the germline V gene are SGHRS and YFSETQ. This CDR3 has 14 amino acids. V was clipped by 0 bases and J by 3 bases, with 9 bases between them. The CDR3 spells CASSLAGLDTEAFF. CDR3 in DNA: TGCGCCAGCAGCTTGGCCGGGTTGGACACTGAAGCTTTCTTT.

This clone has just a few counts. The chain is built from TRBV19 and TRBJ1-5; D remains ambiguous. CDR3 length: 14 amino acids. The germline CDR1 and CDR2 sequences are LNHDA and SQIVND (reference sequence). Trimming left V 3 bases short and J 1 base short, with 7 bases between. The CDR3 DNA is TGTGCCAGTAGTATCTCGGGGAGCAATCAGCCCCAGCATTTT. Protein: CASSISGSNQPQHF.

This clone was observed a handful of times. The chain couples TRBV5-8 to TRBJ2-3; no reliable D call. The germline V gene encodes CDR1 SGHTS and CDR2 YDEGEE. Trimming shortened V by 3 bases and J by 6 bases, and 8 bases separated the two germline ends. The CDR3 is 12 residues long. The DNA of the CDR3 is TGTGCCAGCAGCTCACCGGCCGATACGCAGTATTTT. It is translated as CASSSPADTQYF.

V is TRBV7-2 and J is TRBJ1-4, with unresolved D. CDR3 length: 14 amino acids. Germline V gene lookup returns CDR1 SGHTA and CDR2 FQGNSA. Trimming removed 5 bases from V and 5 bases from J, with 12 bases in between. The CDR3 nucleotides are TGTGCCAGCAGCGCCCGGGCCCCGAATGAAAAACTGTTTTTT. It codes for CASSARAPNEKLFF.

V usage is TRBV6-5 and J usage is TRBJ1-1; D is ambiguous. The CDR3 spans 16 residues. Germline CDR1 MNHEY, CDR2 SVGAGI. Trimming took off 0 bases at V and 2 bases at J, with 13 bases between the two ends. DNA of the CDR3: TGTGCCAGCAGTTACTCGTATGGACCCGCTAACACTGAAGCTTTCTTT. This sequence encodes CASSYSYGPANTEAFF.

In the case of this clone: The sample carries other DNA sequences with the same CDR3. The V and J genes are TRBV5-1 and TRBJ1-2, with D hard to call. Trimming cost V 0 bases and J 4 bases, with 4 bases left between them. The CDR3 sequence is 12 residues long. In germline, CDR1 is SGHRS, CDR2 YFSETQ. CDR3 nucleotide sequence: TGCGCCAGCAGCTTGGGTAGCTATGGCTACACCTTC. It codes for CASSLGSYGYTF.

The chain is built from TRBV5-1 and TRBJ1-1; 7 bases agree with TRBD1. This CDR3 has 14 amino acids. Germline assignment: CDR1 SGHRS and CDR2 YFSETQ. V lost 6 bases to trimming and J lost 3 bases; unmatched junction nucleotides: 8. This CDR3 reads CASNAPGGDTEAFF. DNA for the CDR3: TGCGCCAGCAACGCCCCAGGGGGGGACACTGAAGCTTTCTTT.

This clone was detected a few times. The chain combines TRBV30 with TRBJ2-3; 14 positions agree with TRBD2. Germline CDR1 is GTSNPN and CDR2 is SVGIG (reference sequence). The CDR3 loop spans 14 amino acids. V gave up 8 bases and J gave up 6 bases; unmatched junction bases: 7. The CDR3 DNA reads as TGTGCCCGTGGGACTAGCGGGGGTGTGGATACGCAGTATTTT. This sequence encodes CARGTSGGVDTQYF.

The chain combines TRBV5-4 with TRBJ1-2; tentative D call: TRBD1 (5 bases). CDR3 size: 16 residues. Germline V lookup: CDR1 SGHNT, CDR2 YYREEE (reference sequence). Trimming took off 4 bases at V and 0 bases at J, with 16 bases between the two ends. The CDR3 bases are TGTGCCAGCAGCCCCGCCCCCCCAGGGACTAACTATGGCTACACCTTC. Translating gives CASSPAPPGTNYGYTF.

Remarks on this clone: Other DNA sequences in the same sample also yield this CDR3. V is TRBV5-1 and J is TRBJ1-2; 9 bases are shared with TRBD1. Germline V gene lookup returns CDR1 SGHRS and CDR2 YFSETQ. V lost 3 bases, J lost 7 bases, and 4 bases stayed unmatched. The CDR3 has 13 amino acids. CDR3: CASSSGQGSGYTF. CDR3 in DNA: TGCGCCAGCAGCTCGGGACAGGGAAGTGGCTACACCTTC.

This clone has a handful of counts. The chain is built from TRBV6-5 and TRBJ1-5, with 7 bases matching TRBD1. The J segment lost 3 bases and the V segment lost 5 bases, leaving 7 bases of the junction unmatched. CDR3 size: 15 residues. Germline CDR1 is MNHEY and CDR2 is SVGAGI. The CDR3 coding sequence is TGTGCCAGCAGTCCCACAGGGGCCCTCAATCAGCCCCAGCATTTT. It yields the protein CASSPTGALNQPQHF.

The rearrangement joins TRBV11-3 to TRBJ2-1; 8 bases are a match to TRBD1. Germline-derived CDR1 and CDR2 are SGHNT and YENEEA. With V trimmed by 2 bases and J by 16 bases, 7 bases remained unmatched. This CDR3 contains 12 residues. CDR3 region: CASSLSETGVFF. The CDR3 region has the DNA TGTGCCAGCAGCTTATCTGAGACAGGGGTTTTCTTC.

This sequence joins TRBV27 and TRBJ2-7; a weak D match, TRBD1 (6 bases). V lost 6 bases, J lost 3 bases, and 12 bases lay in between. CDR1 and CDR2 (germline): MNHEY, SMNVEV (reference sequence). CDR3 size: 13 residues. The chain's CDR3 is CASSPGQYYEQYF. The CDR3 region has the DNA TGTGCCAGCAGCCCCGGACAGTACTACGAGCAGTACTTC.

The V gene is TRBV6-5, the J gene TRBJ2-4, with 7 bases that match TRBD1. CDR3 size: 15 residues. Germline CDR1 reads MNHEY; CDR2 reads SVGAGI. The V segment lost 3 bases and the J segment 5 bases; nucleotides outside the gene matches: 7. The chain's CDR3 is CASSYHSGQQNIQYF. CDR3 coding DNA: TGTGCCAGCAGTTATCACTCGGGACAGCAAAACATTCAGTACTTC.

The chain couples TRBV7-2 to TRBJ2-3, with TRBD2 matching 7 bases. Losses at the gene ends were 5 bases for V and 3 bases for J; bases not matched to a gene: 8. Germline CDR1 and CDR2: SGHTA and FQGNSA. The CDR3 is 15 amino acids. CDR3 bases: TGTGCCAGCAGCCAGAACGGGGGGTGGACAGATACGCAGTATTTT. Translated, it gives CASSQNGGWTDTQYF.

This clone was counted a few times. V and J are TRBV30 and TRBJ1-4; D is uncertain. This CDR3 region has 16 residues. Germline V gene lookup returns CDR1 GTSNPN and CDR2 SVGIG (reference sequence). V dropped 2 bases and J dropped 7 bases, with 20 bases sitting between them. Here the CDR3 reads CAWSSFPRTEGEKLFF. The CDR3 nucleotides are TGTGCCTGGAGTTCTTTCCCACGAACAGAGGGTGAAAAACTGTTTTTT.

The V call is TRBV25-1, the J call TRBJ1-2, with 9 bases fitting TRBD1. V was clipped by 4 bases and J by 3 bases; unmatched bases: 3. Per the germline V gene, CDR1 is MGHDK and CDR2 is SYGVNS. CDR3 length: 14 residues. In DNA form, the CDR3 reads TGTGCCAGCAGTGTCCGGACAGGGGACTATGGCTACACCTTC. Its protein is CASSVRTGDYGYTF.

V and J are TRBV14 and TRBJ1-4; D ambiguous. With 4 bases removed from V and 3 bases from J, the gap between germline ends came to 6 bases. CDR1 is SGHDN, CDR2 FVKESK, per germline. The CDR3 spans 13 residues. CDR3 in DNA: TGTGCCAGCAGCCGGGCTCCTAATGAAAAACTGTTTTTT. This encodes CASSRAPNEKLFF. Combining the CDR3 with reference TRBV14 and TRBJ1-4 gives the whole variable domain EAGVTQFPSHSVIEKGQTVTLRCDPISGHDNLYWYRRVMGKEIKFLLHFVKESKQDESGMPNNRFLAERTGGTYSTLKVQPAELEDSGVYFCASSRAPNEKLFFGSGTQLSVL.

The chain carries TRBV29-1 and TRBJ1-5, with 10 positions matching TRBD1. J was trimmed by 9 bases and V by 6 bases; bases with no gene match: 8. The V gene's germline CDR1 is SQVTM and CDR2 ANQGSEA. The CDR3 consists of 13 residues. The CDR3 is CSVGTGAPRPQHF. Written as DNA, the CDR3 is TGCAGCGTCGGGACAGGGGCCCCGAGGCCCCAGCATTTT.